The 28 T cell receptor beta chains below were found in one sample sequenced in a study of OX40 agonist ivuxolimab in advanced cancers. Repertoires were generated with immunoSEQ multiplex PCR, while TCRdb's copy carries only in-frame clones and drops some. The sample has tens of thousands of clones; about 81% are singletons. Sequences were derived from CD4+ or CD8+ T cells sorted from blood, sampled in a trial of the OX40 agonist ivuxolimab. These TCRs come from an adult with an advanced solid tumor such as melanoma, head and neck, liver or kidney cancer.

This clone is classed as medium-sized. CDR3 sequence reads: CASSYKTGNGYGYTF. CDR3 nucleotides: TGTGCCAGCAGTTACAAGACAGGGAATGGTTATGGCTACACCTTC. The J gene is TRBJ1-2, the V gene TRBV6-5, with 7 bases matching TRBD1. V shed 2 bases, J shed 5 bases, and the junction held 8 bases outside the gene matches. CDR1 MNHEY and CDR2 SVGAGI come from the germline V gene. This CDR3 contains 15 residues.

This clone has a single count. The chain carries TRBV18 and TRBJ2-2; no clear D gene. The germline gives CDR1 KGHSH, CDR2 LQKENI. Trimming pared 5 bases from V and 2 bases from J, leaving 21 bases between. The CDR3 spans 18 residues. DNA for the CDR3: TGTGCCAGCTCATCGGAAGTTTTCGAGATTGCCAACACCGGGGAGCTGTTTTTT. Its protein product is CASSSEVFEIANTGELFF.

V and J are TRBV4-2 and TRBJ1-5; TRBD1 aligns across 12 bases. The trim removed 0 bases at V and 2 bases at J, leaving 2 bases unmatched. Germline V CDR1 and CDR2: LGHNA, YNFKEQ. The CDR3 spans 17 residues. The CDR3 DNA reads as TGTGCCAGCAGCCAAGATGGGACAGGGGGCGGCAATCAGCCCCAGCATTTT. Protein sequence: CASSQDGTGGGNQPQHF.

The genes are TRBV1 and TRBJ2-7. TRBV1 is an annotated pseudogene. This CDR3 contains 16 residues. The CDR3 coding sequence is TGCACCAGCAGCCAAACCTTAACACGACCTACCTACGAGCAGTACTTC. Protein: CTSSQTLTRPTYEQYF.

CDR3 region: CASSKARLAGDRCSYEQYF. Written as DNA, the CDR3 is TGTGCCAGCAGCAAAGCGAGACTAGCGGGGGATCGCTGCTCCTACGAGCAGTACTTC. This sequence joins TRBV21-1 and TRBJ2-7; TRBD2 is taken as the D call from the table, unchecked against the DNA. TRBV21-1 is marked as a pseudogene. This CDR3 contains 19 residues.

The rearrangement uses TRBV6-1 and TRBJ1-3; the D is unclear. V was shortened by 4 bases and J by 0 bases, with 16 bases between the two germline ends. The CDR3 consists of 17 residues. Germline loops: CDR1 MNHNS, CDR2 SASEGT. In DNA form, the CDR3 reads TGTGCCAGCAGTGTCGTGGACTCCCAGAGCTCTGGAAACACCATATATTTT. Its protein is CASSVVDSQSSGNTIYF.

This clone was seen a handful of times. This chain connects TRBV6-5 to TRBJ2-5, with a weak D call TRBD1 (6 bases). V was clipped by 4 bases and J by 2 bases, with 11 bases between them. The CDR3 length is 14 residues. Germline values: CDR1 MNHEY, CDR2 SVGAGI. This chain's CDR3 is CASSFGTRQETQYF. The CDR3 coding sequence is TGTGCCAGCAGTTTCGGGACACGACAAGAGACCCAGTACTTC.

The rearrangement uses TRBV6-1 and TRBJ2-7, with TRBD1 identical over 7 bases. The CDR3 extends over 14 amino acids. Trimming at V came to 6 bases and at J to 3 bases, leaving 8 bases not matched to a gene. Per germline, CDR1 MNHNS and CDR2 SASEGT. CDR3 in amino acids: CASRNSDRNYEQYF. The CDR3 region has the DNA TGTGCCAGCAGGAACTCGGACAGGAACTACGAGCAGTACTTC.

The chain carries TRBV6-5 and TRBJ2-7; D call uncertain. Trimming took 4 bases from V and 2 from J, leaving 12 bases between them. This CDR3 comprises 14 residues. Germline V gene sequence: CDR1 MNHEY, CDR2 SVGAGI. DNA for the CDR3: TGTGCCAGCAGTTCGCCCCACAATACCTACGAGCAGTACTTC. Translating gives CASSSPHNTYEQYF.

The chain couples TRBV7-7 to TRBJ2-5; 14 bases match TRBD2. The CDR3 is made up of 16 amino acids. Germline loops: CDR1 SSHAT, CDR2 FNYEAQ (reference sequence). V trimming: 6 bases; J trimming: 5 bases; junction bases outside the gene matches: 8. This CDR3 is CASSPTSGGAGETQYF. Here the CDR3 DNA reads TGTGCCAGCAGTCCGACTAGCGGGGGGGCCGGGGAGACCCAGTACTTC.

The CDR3 here is CASGPGQSAHSPLHF. The CDR3 region has the DNA TGTGCTAGTGGTCCCGGACAGTCCGCGCATTCACCCCTCCACTTT. V is TRBV12-5 and J is TRBJ1-6; a weak D match, TRBD1 (6 bases). Germline CDR1 and CDR2: LGHNT and FRNRAP. The CDR3 runs to 15 residues. V dropped 5 bases and J dropped 8 bases, with 16 bases sitting between them.

This clone appeared a few times. The rearrangement joins TRBV28 to TRBJ1-2; 8 bases line up with TRBD1. The V gene's germline CDR1 is MDHEN and CDR2 SYDVKM. V lost 3 bases and J lost 4; bases outside the gene matches: 4. The CDR3 is made up of 14 amino acids. CDR3 amino acids: CASSFPTGGYGYTF. The CDR3 nucleotides are TGTGCCAGCAGTTTTCCCACAGGGGGCTATGGCTACACCTTC.

This clone has just one count. The J gene is TRBJ1-1, the V gene TRBV28, with D perhaps TRBD1 (5 bases). The germline V gene encodes CDR1 MDHEN and CDR2 SYDVKM. This CDR3 is 15 amino acids long. Trimming took off 7 bases at V and 0 bases at J, with 15 bases between the two ends. CDR3 DNA: TGTGCCAGCACCCACGGGGCAGGGATGAACACTGAAGCTTTCTTT. This codes for CASTHGAGMNTEAFF.

This clone was counted a single time. This chain links TRBV2 with TRBJ1-5; D might be TRBD1 (6 bases). There are 14 residues in the CDR3. Germline CDR1 is SNHLY and CDR2 is FYNNEI. V shed 5 bases and J shed 2 bases, with 10 bases lying between them. CDR3: CASSREGGNQPQHF. The DNA of the CDR3 is TGTGCCAGCAGTCGTGAGGGGGGCAATCAGCCCCAGCATTTT.

The V call is TRBV28, the J call TRBJ1-6; 9 bases are a match to TRBD1. V gave up 7 bases and J gave up 7 bases; unmatched junction bases: 5. The V gene's germline CDR1 is MDHEN and CDR2 SYDVKM. The CDR3 has 14 amino acids. The CDR3 region is CASTQGARNSPLHF. CDR3 in DNA: TGTGCCAGCACACAGGGGGCCCGGAATTCACCCCTCCACTTT.

The V gene is TRBV12-5, the J gene TRBJ2-1, with 9 bases lining up with TRBD2. The V gene end was trimmed by 1 base and the J gene end by 0 bases; junction bases not matched to a gene: 13. The CDR3 contains 20 residues. Germline V CDR1 and CDR2: LGHNT, FRNRAP. The CDR3 spells CASGLEIGSGGLSSYNEQFF. DNA of the CDR3: TGTGCTAGTGGTTTGGAAATAGGTAGCGGGGGTCTGAGCTCCTACAATGAGCAGTTCTTC.

The J gene is TRBJ1-4, the V gene TRBV7-8; a weak D match, TRBD1 (5 bases). V was clipped by 5 bases and J by 8 bases, with 15 bases between them. CDR1 and CDR2 (germline): SGHVS, FQNEAQ. The CDR3 length is 14 residues. The CDR3 region has the DNA TGTGCCAGCAGCCGCCCCGGGGCAGGGGAAAAACTGTTTTTT. Its translation: CASSRPGAGEKLFF.

This chain joins TRBV11-1 and TRBJ1-2, with a possible D match to TRBD1 (6 bases). Germline CDR1 SGHAT, CDR2 FQDESV (reference sequence). The CDR3 consists of 14 residues. V dropped 5 bases and J dropped 2 bases, with 12 bases sitting between them. CDR3 in DNA: TGTGCCAGCAGCCCAACTACAGGGAACTATGGCTACACCTTC. It specifies CASSPTTGNYGYTF. Together with reference TRBV11-1 and TRBJ1-2, the CDR3 gives the full variable domain: EAEVAQSPRYKITEKSQAVAFWCDPISGHATLYWYRQILGQGPELLVQFQDESVVDDSQLPKDRFSAERLKGVDSTLKIQPAELGDSAMYLCASSPTTGNYGYTFGSGTRLTVV.

This chain links TRBV6-6 with TRBJ2-3; TRBD1 aligns across 8 bases. The CDR3 totals 15 residues. V shed 3 bases and J 3 bases; nucleotides not matched to a gene: 5. The germline CDR1 and CDR2 sequences are MNHNY and SVGAGI (reference sequence). CDR3 in amino acids: CASSYGQGRTDTQYF. In DNA, the CDR3 is TGTGCCAGCAGTTATGGACAGGGACGGACAGATACGCAGTATTTT.

The chain employs TRBV19 and TRBJ1-6; 8 positions match TRBD1. Germline-derived CDR1 and CDR2 are LNHDA and SQIVND (reference sequence). V was clipped by 5 bases and J by 7 bases; unmatched bases: 7. The CDR3 is 15 amino acids. The CDR3 spells CASSVQGEQNSPLHF. The DNA of the CDR3 is TGTGCCAGTAGTGTACAGGGGGAACAGAATTCACCCCTCCACTTT. Using reference TRBV19 and TRBJ1-6 for the parts outside the CDR3, the full variable domain is DGGITQSPKYLFRKEGQNVTLSCEQNLNHDAMYWYRQDPGQGLRLIYYSQIVNDFQKGDIAEGYSVSREKKESFPLTVTSAQKNPTAFYLCASSVQGEQNSPLHFGNGTRLTVT.

This clone showed up just a few times. J is TRBJ2-5 and V is TRBV9; either TRBD1 or TRBD2 may fit D (5 bases each). Germline CDR1 and CDR2: SGDLS and YYNGEE. CDR3 length: 14 residues. The ends were cut back, 3 bases at V and 4 bases at J, with 13 bases in the middle. The DNA of the CDR3 is TGTGCCAGCAGCGACACCGGGGCGGGAGAGACCCAGTACTTC. Its translation: CASSDTGAGETQYF. The variable domain in full, completed from reference TRBV9 and TRBJ2-5, reads DSGVTQTPKHLITATGQRVTLRCSPRSGDLSVYWYQQSLDQGLQFLIQYYNGEERAKGNILERFSAQQFPDLHSELNLSSLELGDSALYFCASSDTGAGETQYFGPGTRLLVL.

The gene calls are TRBV7-6 and TRBJ2-2, with 9 bases that match TRBD1. The length of the CDR3 is 15 residues. V shed 5 bases, J shed 7 bases, and the junction held 8 bases outside the gene matches. Germline V CDR1 and CDR2: SGHVS, FNYEAQ. The CDR3 here is CASSLKQGADGELFF. The CDR3 DNA is TGTGCCAGCAGCCTTAAACAGGGGGCTGACGGGGAGCTGTTTTTT.

The chain couples TRBV2 to TRBJ2-6; no clear D gene. The CDR3 runs to 15 residues. The germline V gene has CDR1 SNHLY and CDR2 FYNNEI. V was pared by 4 bases and J by 0 bases, with 7 bases between. CDR3 amino acids: CASSVGISGANVLTF. In DNA form, the CDR3 reads TGTGCCAGCAGTGTGGGAATCTCTGGGGCCAACGTCCTGACTTTC.

V and J are TRBV5-6 and TRBJ1-3, with no clear D. Germline V gene data show CDR1 as SGHDT and CDR2 as YYEEEE. This CDR3 comprises 16 residues. Trimming cost V 0 bases and J 0 bases, with 10 bases left between them. The CDR3 nucleotides read TGTGCCAGCAGCTTGGCGCCCACGAGCTCTGGAAACACCATATATTTT. It encodes CASSLAPTSSGNTIYF.

In this sample, this clone turned up a few times. The rearrangement joins TRBV7-8 to TRBJ1-6; D might be TRBD1 (5 bases). In germline, CDR1 is SGHVS, CDR2 FQNEAQ. This CDR3 has 15 residues. Deletions cut 5 bases from V and 8 bases from J, with 16 bases between. CDR3 in amino acids: CASSPTGREDSPLHF. The DNA of the CDR3 is TGTGCCAGCAGCCCGACGGGACGGGAGGATTCACCCCTCCACTTT.

This sequence joins TRBV6-1 and TRBJ1-2; 9 nucleotides align to TRBD1. The CDR3 has 14 residues. J gave up 5 bases and V 6 bases, and 7 bases lay outside the gene matches. Germline loops: CDR1 MNHNS, CDR2 SASEGT. This CDR3 is CASRGTGLGYGYTF. The DNA for the CDR3 is TGTGCCAGCAGGGGGACAGGGTTGGGGTATGGCTACACCTTC.

J is TRBJ2-1 and V is TRBV6-1; D is undetermined. V shed 2 bases and J shed 4 bases, with 9 bases lying between them. The CDR3 has 14 residues. The germline V gene encodes CDR1 MNHNS and CDR2 SASEGT. The CDR3 is CASSELREYNEQFF. In DNA, the CDR3 is TGTGCCAGCAGTGAACTCCGCGAATACAATGAGCAGTTCTTC.

For the CDR3, the DNA is TGTGCCAGCAGTTTACTAGCTAGCTGGGCAGATACGCAGTATTTT. Translation gives CASSLLASWADTQYF. The chain carries TRBV27 and TRBJ2-3; tentatively, D is TRBD2 (5 bases). Per the germline V gene, CDR1 is MNHEY and CDR2 is SMNVEV (reference sequence). The V gene lost 2 bases and the J gene lost 4 bases, with 13 bases spanning the gap. The CDR3 totals 15 residues.